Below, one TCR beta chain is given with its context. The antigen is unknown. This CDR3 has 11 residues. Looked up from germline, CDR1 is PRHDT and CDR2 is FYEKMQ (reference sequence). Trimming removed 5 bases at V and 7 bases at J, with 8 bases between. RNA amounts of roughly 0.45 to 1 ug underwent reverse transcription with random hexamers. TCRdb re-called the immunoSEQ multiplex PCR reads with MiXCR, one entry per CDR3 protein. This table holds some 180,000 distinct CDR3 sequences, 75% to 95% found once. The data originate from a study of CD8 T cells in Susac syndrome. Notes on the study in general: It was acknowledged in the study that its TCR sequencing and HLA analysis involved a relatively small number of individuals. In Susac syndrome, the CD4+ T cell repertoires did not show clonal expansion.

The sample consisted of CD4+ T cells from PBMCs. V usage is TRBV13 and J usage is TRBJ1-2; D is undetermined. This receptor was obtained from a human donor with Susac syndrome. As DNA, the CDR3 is TGTGCCAGCAGCCTCCTGGGTGGCTACACCTTC. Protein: CASSLLGGYTF. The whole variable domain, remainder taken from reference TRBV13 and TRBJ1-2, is AAGVIQSPRHLIKEKRETATLKCYPIPRHDTVYWYQQGPGQDPQFLISFYEKMQSDKGSIPDRFSAQQFSDYHSELNMSSLELGDSALYFCASSLLGGYTFGSGTRLTVV.